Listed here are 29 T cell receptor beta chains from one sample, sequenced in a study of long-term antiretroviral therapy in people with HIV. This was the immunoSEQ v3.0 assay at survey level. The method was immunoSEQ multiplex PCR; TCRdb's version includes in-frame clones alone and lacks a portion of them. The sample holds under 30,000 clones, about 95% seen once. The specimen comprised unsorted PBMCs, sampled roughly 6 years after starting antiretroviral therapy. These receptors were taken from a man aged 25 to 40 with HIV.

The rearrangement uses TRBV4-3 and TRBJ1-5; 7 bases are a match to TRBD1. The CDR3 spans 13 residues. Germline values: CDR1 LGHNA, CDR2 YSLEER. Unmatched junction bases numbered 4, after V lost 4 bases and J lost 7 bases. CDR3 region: CASSRWTGQPQHF. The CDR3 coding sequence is TGCGCCAGCAGCCGCTGGACAGGCCAGCCCCAGCATTTT.

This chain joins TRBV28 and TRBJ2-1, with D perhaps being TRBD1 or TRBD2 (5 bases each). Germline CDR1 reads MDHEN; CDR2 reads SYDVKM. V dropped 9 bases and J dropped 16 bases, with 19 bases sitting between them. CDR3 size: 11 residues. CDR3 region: CASGGWEPEFF. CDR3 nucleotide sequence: TGTGCCAGTGGGGGTTGGGAGCCGGAATTCTTC.

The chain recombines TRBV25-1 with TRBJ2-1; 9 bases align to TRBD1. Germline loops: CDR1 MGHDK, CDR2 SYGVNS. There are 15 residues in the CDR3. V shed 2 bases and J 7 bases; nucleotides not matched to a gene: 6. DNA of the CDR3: TGTGCCAGCAGTGAAGGAGGGACAGGGTGGAATGAGCAGTTCTTC. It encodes CASSEGGTGWNEQFF.

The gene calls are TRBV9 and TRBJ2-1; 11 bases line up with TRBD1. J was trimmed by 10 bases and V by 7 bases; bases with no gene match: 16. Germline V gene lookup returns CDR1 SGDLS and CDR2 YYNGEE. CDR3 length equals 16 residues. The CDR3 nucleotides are TGTGCCAGCGGGGGTTCCGGGACAGGGGGAATAGGGGAGCAGTTCTTC. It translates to CASGGSGTGGIGEQFF.

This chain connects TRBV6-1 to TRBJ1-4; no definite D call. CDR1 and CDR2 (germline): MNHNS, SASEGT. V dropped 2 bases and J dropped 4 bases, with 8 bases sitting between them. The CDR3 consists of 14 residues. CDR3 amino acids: CASSEKRYNEKLFF. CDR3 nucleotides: TGTGCCAGCAGTGAAAAGAGGTATAATGAAAAACTGTTTTTT.

This CDR3 reads CAWSVAGKDTEAFF. The CDR3 nucleotides read TGTGCCTGGAGTGTTGCAGGGAAGGACACTGAAGCTTTCTTT. The V and J genes are TRBV30 and TRBJ1-1; D may be TRBD1 (5 bases). There are 14 residues in the CDR3. Deletions cut 0 bases from V and 3 bases from J, with 11 bases between. In germline, CDR1 is GTSNPN, CDR2 SVGIG (reference sequence).

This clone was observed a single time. CDR3 protein: CASSLVAGVRTGELFF. The DNA for the CDR3 is TGTGCCAGCAGCTTGGTAGCGGGAGTAAGGACCGGGGAGCTGTTTTTT. This chain joins TRBV5-6 and TRBJ2-2; 9 positions agree with TRBD2. Germline V gene data show CDR1 as SGHDT and CDR2 as YYEEEE. J gave up 5 bases and V 0 bases, and 5 bases lay outside the gene matches. The CDR3 has 16 residues.

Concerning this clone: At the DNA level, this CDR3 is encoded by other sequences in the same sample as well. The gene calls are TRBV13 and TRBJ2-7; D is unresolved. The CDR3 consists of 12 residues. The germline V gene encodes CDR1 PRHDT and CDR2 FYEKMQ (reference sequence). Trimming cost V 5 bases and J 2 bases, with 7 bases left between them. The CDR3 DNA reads TGTGCCAGCAGCCCGACACCCTACGAGCAGTACTTC. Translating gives CASSPTPYEQYF.

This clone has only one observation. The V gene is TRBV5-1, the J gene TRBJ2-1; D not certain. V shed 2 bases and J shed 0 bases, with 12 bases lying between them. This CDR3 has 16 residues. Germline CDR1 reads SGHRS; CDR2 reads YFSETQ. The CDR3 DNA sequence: TGCGCCAGCAGCTTTAAGGGCGGTTACTCCTACAATGAGCAGTTCTTC. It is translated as CASSFKGGYSYNEQFF.

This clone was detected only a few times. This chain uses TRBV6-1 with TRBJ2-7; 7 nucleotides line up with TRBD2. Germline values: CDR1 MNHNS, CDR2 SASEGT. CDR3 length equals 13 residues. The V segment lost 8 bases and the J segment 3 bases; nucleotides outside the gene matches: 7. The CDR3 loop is CASEEREGYEQYF. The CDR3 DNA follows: TGTGCCAGCGAGGAAAGGGAGGGCTACGAGCAGTACTTC.

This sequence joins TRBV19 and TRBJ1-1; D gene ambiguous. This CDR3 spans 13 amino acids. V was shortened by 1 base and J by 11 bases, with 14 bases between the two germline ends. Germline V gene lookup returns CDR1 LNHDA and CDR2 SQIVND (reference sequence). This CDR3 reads CASSIGGTFEAFF. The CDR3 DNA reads TGTGCCAGTAGTATAGGGGGAACTTTCGAGGCTTTCTTT.

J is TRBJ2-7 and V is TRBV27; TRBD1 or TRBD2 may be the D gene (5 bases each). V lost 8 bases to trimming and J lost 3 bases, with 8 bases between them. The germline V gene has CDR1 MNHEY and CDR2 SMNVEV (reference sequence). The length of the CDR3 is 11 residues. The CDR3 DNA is TGTGCCAGCGGGGGTTTCTACGAGCAGTACTTC. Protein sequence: CASGGFYEQYF.

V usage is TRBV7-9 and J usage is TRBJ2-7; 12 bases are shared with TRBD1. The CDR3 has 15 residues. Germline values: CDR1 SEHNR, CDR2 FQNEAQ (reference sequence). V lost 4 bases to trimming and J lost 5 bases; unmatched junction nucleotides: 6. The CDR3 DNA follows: TGTGCCAGCAGCTACCGGGACAGGGGGCAGGACGAGCAGTACTTC. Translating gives CASSYRDRGQDEQYF.

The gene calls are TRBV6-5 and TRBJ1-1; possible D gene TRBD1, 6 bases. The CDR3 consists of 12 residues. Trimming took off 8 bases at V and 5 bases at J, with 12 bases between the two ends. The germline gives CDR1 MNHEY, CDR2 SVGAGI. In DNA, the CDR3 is TGTGCCAGCGTAGACAGGCGTACTGAAGCTTTCTTT. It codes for CASVDRRTEAFF.

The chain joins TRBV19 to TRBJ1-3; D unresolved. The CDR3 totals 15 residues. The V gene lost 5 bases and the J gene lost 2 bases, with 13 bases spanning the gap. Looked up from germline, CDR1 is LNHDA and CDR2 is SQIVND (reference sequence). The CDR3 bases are TGTGCCAGTAGTCCATCCCCGACGGCTGGAAACACCATATATTTT. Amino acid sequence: CASSPSPTAGNTIYF.

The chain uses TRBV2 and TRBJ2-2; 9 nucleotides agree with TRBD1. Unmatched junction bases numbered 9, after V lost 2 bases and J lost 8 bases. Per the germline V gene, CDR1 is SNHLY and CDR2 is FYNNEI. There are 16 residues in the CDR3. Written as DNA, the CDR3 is TGTGCCAGCAGTGAAACCTCCGGGACAGGGCGTGGGGAGCTGTTTTTT. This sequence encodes CASSETSGTGRGELFF.

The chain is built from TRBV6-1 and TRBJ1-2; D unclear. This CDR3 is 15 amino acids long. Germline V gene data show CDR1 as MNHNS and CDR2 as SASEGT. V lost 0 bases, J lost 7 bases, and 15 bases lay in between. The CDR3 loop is CASSEAASRNGGYTF. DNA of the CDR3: TGTGCCAGCAGTGAAGCAGCTAGCCGCAACGGTGGCTACACCTTC.

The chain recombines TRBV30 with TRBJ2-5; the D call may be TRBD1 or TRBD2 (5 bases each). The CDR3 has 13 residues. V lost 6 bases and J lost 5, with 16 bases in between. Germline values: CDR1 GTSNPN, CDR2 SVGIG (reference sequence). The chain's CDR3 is CACGRSWGETQYF. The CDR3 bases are TGTGCCTGTGGACGGTCCTGGGGGGAGACCCAGTACTTC.

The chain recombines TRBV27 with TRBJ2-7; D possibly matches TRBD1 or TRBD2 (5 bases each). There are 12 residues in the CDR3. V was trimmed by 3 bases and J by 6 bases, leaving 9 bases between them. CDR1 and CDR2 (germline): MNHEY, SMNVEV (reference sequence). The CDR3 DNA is TGTGCCAGCAGTTTTGGGGGTCGCGAGCAGTACTTC. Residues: CASSFGGREQYF.

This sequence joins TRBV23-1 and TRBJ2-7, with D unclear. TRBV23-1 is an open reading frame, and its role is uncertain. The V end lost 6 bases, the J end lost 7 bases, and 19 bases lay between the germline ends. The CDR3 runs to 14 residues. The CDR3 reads CASSHVDTFKEQYF. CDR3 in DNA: TGCGCCAGCAGCCACGTTGATACGTTTAAGGAGCAGTACTTC.

The CDR3 sequence: CASSPGPDSPYEQYF. As DNA, the CDR3 is TGTGCCAGCTCACCTGGTCCGGACAGTCCCTACGAGCAGTACTTC. This chain links TRBV18 with TRBJ2-7, with D possibly being TRBD1 (6 bases). Trimming removed 3 bases at V and 2 bases at J, with 14 bases between. The CDR3 loop spans 15 amino acids. Germline lookup yields CDR1 KGHSH and CDR2 LQKENI. The entire variable domain, with the rest obtained from reference TRBV18 and TRBJ2-7, is as follows: NAGVMQNPRHLVRRRGQEARLRCSPMKGHSHVYWYRQLPEEGLKFMVYLQKENIIDESGMPKERFSAEFPKEGPSILRIQQVVRGDSAAYFCASSPGPDSPYEQYFGPGTRLTVT.

The CDR3 region is CASSLRQDLDGYTF. CDR3 sequence (DNA): TGTGCCAGCAGCTTAAGACAGGACCTTGACGGCTACACCTTC. The rearrangement links TRBV11-1 to TRBJ1-2; possible D gene TRBD1, 6 bases. The germline V gene has CDR1 SGHAT and CDR2 FQDESV (reference sequence). The CDR3 is 14 residues long. V lost 2 bases and J lost 8, with 15 bases in between. Combining the CDR3 with reference TRBV11-1 and TRBJ1-2 gives the whole variable domain EAEVAQSPRYKITEKSQAVAFWCDPISGHATLYWYRQILGQGPELLVQFQDESVVDDSQLPKDRFSAERLKGVDSTLKIQPAELGDSAMYLCASSLRQDLDGYTFGSGTRLTVV.

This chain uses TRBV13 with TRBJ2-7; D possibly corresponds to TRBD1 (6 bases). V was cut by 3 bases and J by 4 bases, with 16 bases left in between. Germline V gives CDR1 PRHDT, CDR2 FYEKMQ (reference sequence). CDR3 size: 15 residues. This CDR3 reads CASSLSGHVLYEQYF. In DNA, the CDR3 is TGTGCCAGCAGCTTGTCGGGACACGTTCTATACGAGCAGTACTTC.

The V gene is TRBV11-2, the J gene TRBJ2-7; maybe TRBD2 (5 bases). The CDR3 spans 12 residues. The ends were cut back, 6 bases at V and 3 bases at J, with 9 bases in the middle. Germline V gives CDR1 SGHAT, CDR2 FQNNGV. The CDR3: CASREVGYEQYF. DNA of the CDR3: TGTGCCAGCAGGGAGGTGGGCTACGAGCAGTACTTC.

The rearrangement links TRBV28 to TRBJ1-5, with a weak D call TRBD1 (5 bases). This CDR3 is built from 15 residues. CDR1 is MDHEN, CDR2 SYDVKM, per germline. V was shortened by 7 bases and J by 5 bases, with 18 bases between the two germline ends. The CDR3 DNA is TGTGCCAGCAAGAGGGGCATAGACGGTTATCAGCCCCAGCATTTT. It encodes CASKRGIDGYQPQHF.

The DNA for the CDR3 is TGTGCCACCAGCAGAGATATGCTCTCCTACAATGAGCAGTTCTTC. Amino acid sequence: CATSRDMLSYNEQFF. The chain uses TRBV15 and TRBJ2-1; D call uncertain. Germline loops: CDR1 LNHNV, CDR2 YYDKDF (reference sequence). The CDR3 has 15 residues. Trimming stripped 0 bases from V and 0 bases from J, with 6 bases between.

The DNA for the CDR3 is TGTGCCTGGAGCTACACCGGACTAGCGGGAGGGGGTACCAATGAGCAGTTCTTC. Protein: CAWSYTGLAGGGTNEQFF. The rearrangement joins TRBV30 to TRBJ2-1; 15 positions match TRBD2. This CDR3 contains 18 residues. CDR1 GTSNPN and CDR2 SVGIG come from the germline V gene (reference sequence). V was clipped by 3 bases and J by 6 bases; unmatched bases: 12. Using reference TRBV30 and TRBJ2-1 for the parts outside the CDR3, the full variable domain is SQTIHQWPATLVQPVGSPLSLECTVEGTSNPNLYWYRQAAGRGLQLLFYSVGIGQISSEVPQNLSASRPQDRQFILSSKKLLLSDSGFYLCAWSYTGLAGGGTNEQFFGPGTRLTVL.

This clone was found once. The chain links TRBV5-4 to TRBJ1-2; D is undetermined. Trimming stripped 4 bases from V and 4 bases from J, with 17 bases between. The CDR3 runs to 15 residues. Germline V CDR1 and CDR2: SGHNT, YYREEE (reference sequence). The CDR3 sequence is CASSPGRYQAYGYTF. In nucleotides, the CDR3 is TGTGCCAGCAGCCCCGGCCGTTACCAGGCCTATGGCTACACCTTC.

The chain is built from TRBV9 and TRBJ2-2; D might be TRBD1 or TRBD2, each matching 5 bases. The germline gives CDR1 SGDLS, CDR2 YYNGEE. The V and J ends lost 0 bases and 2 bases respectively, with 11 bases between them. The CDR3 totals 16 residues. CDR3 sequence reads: CASSVGSGTNTGELFF. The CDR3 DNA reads TGTGCCAGCAGCGTAGGGTCGGGGACCAACACCGGGGAGCTGTTTTTT.